This T cell receptor (beta chain) was identified in a study of neoadjuvant nivolumab and ipilimumab in lung cancer. Some clones are missing from TCRdb's copy, which holds only in-frame ones; the method was immunoSEQ multiplex PCR. The sample holds some 28,000 clones, 83% seen once. Germline V gives CDR1 MGHDK, CDR2 SYGVNS. The CDR3 runs 14 residues. Trimming removed 0 bases at V and 4 bases at J, with 6 bases between. The TCR comes from an adult with non-small cell lung cancer. This specimen consisted of tumor tissue, obtained after neoadjuvant nivolumab, alone or with ipilimumab, at or shortly before surgery. The chain combines TRBV25-1 with TRBJ1-4; D unclear. The CDR3 loop reads CASSEYQLNEKLFF. The CDR3 DNA reads as TGTGCCAGCAGTGAATACCAGCTTAATGAAAAACTGTTTTTT. The variable domain in full, with the rest retrieved from reference TRBV25-1 and TRBJ1-4, is EADIYQTPRYLVIGTGKKITLECSQTMGHDKMYWYQQDPGMELHLIHYSYGVNSTEKGDLSSESTVSRIRTEHFPLTLESARPSHTSQYLCASSEYQLNEKLFFGSGTQLSVL.